This TCR beta chain was documented in a study of OX40 agonist ivuxolimab in advanced cancers. For context, the study as a whole: Ivuxolimab was an agonistic, fully human IgG2 monoclonal antibody directed against OX40 (CD134), a costimulatory receptor. Intravenous ivuxolimab was administered to patients every 2 weeks at six dose levels: 0.01, 0.1, 0.3, 1.5, 3 and 10 mg/kg. Of the approximately 54 patients in dose escalation, around 19 had hepatocellular carcinoma, some 15 had melanoma, 9 had renal cell carcinoma and 9 had head and neck cancer. In the dose-escalation cohort, 82.7% of patients were male, and the mean age was approximately 60 years, with a range of roughly 20 to 80. Patients were allowed to have had prior anti-PD-1, anti-PD-L1 or anti-CTLA-4 therapy, and around 41% of the dose-escalation patients had previously received checkpoint inhibitors. Partial responses occurred in three dose-escalation patients, of whom one had hepatocellular carcinoma and two had cutaneous melanoma. Peripheral TCRbeta sequencing was intended to test whether TCR sequence diversity was altered and clonal T-cell expansion was caused by ivuxolimab. The paper covers the monotherapy dose-escalation part of the phase I ivuxolimab trial, which included N = 52 patients.

Genomic DNA was isolated from the sorted cells so that the TCRbeta CDR3 region could be sequenced. The immunoSEQ Assay was used to sequence the TCRbeta CDR3 regions. The table was pulled from immuneACCESS by TCRdb, which kept in-frame rearrangements only. Such tables lose some clones; where checked, under half of the loss comes from unresolved V genes, and the rest has no known cause. This sample gives more than 70,000 clones in total; roughly 81% of them show up just once. The ten largest clones represent roughly 25% of the sample. Patients with autoimmune disease history or receiving systemic immunosuppression were excluded from the trial. Peripheral blood for TCR sequencing was collected from all dose cohorts at baseline, on cycle 4 day 1, and on cycle 7 day 1. Samples were obtained from an open-label, multicenter, first-in-human phase I dose-escalation trial of ivuxolimab. The trial enrolled adults with locally advanced or metastatic head and neck squamous cell, hepatocellular, melanoma or renal cell carcinoma. Before TCR sequencing, CD4+ T cells and CD8+ T cells from peripheral blood were sorted into separate populations.

Summary of the overall study and its limitations: The antigen specificity of the peripheral T cells that underwent clonal expansion was not determined. At doses of 0.1 to 3.0 mg/kg, clonal expansion of both CD4+ and CD8+ blood T cells was observed from baseline to week 6. Low levels of normalized T-cell clonal expansion were also seen in some nonresponding patients. After ivuxolimab, expanded clones were on average more numerous among CD8+ T cells than among CD4+ T cells. In the 0.1-3.0 mg/kg groups, partial responders were among the patients with the lowest normalized peripheral clonal expansion, particularly in CD8+ T cells.

At the junction V is shortened by 5 bases and J by 1 base; bases outside the gene matches: 2. CDR1 and CDR2 (SSHAT, FNYEAQ) derive from the germline V gene (reference sequence). The CDR3, from cysteine to phenylalanine, totals 15 residues. The CDR3 DNA has 45 bases and is translated from base 1. As to this clone: This clone's antigen is unknown. No much larger clone is present one base from it, and per-base qualities are unavailable.

The TCR was taken from an adult with an advanced solid tumor such as melanoma, head and neck, liver or kidney cancer. The chain is assembled from TRBV7-7 and TRBJ2-2; 9 nucleotides in the junction match TRBD2. The source material was CD4+ or CD8+ T cells sorted from blood, sampled in a trial of the OX40 agonist ivuxolimab. The sequenced DNA: TGTGCCAGCAGCCGTAGCGGGGGGAACACCGGGGAGCTGTTTTTT. Its protein reads: CASSRSGGNTGELFF.